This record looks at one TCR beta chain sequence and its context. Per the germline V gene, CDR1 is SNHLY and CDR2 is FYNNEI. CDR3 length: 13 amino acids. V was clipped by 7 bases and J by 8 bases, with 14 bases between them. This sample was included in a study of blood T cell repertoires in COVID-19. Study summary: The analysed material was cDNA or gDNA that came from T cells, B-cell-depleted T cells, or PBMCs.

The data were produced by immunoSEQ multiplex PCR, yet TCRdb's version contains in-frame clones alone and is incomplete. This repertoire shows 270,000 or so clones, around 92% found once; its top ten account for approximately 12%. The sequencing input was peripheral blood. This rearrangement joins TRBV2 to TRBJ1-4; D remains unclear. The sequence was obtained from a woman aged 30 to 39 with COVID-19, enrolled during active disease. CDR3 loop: CASTGIVGEKLFF. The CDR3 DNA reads TGTGCCAGCACCGGGATTGTCGGAGAAAAACTGTTTTTT.